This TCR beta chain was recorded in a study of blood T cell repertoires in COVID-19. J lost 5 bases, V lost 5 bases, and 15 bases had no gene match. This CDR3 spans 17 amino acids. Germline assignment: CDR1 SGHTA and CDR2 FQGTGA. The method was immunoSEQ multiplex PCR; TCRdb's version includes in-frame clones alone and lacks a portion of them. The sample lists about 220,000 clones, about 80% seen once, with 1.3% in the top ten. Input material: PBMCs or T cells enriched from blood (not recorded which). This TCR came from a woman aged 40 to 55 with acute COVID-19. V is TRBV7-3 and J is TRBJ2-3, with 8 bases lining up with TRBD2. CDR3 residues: CASSKTPTGGPKDTQYF. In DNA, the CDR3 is TGTGCCAGCAGCAAAACCCCGACGGGGGGGCCGAAAGATACGCAGTATTTT.